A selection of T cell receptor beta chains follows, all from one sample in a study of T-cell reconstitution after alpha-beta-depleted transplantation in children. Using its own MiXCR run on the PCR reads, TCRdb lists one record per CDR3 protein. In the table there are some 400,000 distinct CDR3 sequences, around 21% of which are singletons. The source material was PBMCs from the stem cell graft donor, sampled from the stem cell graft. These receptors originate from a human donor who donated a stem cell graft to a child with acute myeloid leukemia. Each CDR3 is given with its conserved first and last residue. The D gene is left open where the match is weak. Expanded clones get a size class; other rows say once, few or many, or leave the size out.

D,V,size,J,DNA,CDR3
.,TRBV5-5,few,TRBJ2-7,TGTGCCAGCAGCTTGGAGGCCGGGGTGGGCGAGCAGTACTTC,CASSLEAGVGEQYF
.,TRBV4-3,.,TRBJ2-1,TGCGCCAGCAGCCAGATGGGGCCGAGCTCCTACAATGAGCAGTTCTTC,CASSQMGPSSYNEQFF
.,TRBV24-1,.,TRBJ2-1,TGTGCCACCAGTGACCTTGACTACAATGAGCAGTTCTTC,CATSDLDYNEQFF
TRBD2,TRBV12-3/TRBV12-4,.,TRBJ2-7,TGTGCCAGCAGTTTAAGTTACGGGAGGTCGGACGAGCAGTACTTC,CASSLSYGRSDEQYF
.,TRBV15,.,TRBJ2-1,TGTGCCACCAGCAGAGATACGGGTAGTTATGAGCAGTTCTTC,CATSRDTGSYEQFF
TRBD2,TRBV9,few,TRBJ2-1,TGTGCCAGCAGCGAGCGGGGCCCCAATGAGCAGTTCTTC,CASSERGPNEQFF
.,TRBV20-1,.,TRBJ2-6,TGCAGTGCTCGCGGGGACGGGGCCAACGTCCTGACTTTC,CSARGDGANVLTF
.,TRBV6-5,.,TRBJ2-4,TGTGCCAGCATGGGGGGAAACATTCAGTACTTC,CASMGGNIQYF
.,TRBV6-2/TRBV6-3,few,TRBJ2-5,TGTGCCAGCAGTTACCGGACGGGACAAGAGACCCAGTACTTC,CASSYRTGQETQYF
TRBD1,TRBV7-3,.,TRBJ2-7,TGTGCCAGCAGCTCGGGACAGGGGATAAGCGAGCAGTACTTC,CASSSGQGISEQYF
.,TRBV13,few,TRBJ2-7,TGTGCCAGCAGCTTGAGAGCCGGTGACTACGAGCAGTACTTC,CASSLRAGDYEQYF
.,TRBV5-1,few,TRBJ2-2,TGCGCCAGCAGCTTGAACGGGGACAGGGAGCTGTTTTTT,CASSLNGDRELFF
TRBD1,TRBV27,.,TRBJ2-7,TGTGCCAGCAGCCTGGGCCCAGGGGGCGTGTACGAGCAGTACTTC,CASSLGPGGVYEQYF
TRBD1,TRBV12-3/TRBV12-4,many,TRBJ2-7,TGTGCCAGCACATTTGAGACAGGGGGCTACGAGCAGTACTTC,CASTFETGGYEQYF
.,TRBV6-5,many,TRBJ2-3,TGTGCCAGCAGTCGGAACGGAGATACGCAGTATTTT,CASSRNGDTQYF
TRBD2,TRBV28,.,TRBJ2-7,TGTGCCAGCAGTTTAGCGGGAGGCCTTTCCTACGAGCAGTACTTC,CASSLAGGLSYEQYF
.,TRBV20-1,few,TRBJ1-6,TGCAGTGCTAGAGATCCGAGGCAGGGTCCCCAGGGTTATAATTCACCCCTCCACTTT,CSARDPRQGPQGYNSPLHF
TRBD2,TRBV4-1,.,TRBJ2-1,TGCGCCAGCAGCCTAGGGACTAGGTCGCTCTTAGAGCAGTTCTTC,CASSLGTRSLLEQFF
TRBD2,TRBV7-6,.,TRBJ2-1,TGTGCCAGCAGCATCATTAGCGGGAGTGCTCTCAATGAGCAGTTCTTC,CASSIISGSALNEQFF
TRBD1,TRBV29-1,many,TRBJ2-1,TGCAGCGTTGCCAGGACAGGGCAGGAGTTCTTC,CSVARTGQEFF
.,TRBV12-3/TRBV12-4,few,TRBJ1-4,TGTGCCAGCAGTCCGACACGGGAAAAACTGTTTTTT,CASSPTREKLFF
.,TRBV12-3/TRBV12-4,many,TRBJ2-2,TGTGCCAGCAGCCAGCTAAACACCGGGGAGCTGTTTTTT,CASSQLNTGELFF
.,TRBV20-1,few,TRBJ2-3,TGCAGTGCTAGAGCTAGCGTCCCAGATACGCAGTATTTT,CSARASVPDTQYF
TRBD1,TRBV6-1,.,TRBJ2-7,TGTGCCAGCAGGATAACCGGGACAGGGGTAAACTACGAGCAGTACTTC,CASRITGTGVNYEQYF
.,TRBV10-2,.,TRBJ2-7,TGCGCCGCAACTCGGGACCCAGTTGGATACGAGCAGTACTTC,CAATRDPVGYEQYF
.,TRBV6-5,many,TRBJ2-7,TGTGCCAGCAGTTACGAAGGCTACGAGCAGTACTTC,CASSYEGYEQYF
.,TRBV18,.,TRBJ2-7,TGTGCCAGCTCACCCCCAGCAACCTACGAGCAGTACTTC,CASSPPATYEQYF
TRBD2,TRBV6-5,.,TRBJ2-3,TGTGCCAGCAGTTACTCGATCGCGGGGGGCACAGATACGCAGTATTTT,CASSYSIAGGTDTQYF
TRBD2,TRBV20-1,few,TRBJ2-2,TGCAGCGCCGGACTAGCGGGAGTTTATGGCGGGGAGCTGTTTTTT,CSAGLAGVYGGELFF
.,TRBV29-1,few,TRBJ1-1,TGCAGCGTCGTACGAGAGACTGAAGCTTTCTTT,CSVVRETEAFF
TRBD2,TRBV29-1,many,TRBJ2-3,TGCAGCGTTGAAGATGGCCGAACTAGCGGAGTGCAGTATTTT,CSVEDGRTSGVQYF
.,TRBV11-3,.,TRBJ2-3,TGTGCCAGCACCATCCCTCGAGCAGATACGCAGTATTTT,CASTIPRADTQYF
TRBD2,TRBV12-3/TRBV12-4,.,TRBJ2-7,TGTGCCAGCAGCCGCACTAGCGGACCCCATTACGAGCAGTACTTC,CASSRTSGPHYEQYF
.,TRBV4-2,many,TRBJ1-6,TGTGCCAGCAGTCGGGGGCGGGATAATTCACCCCTCCACTTT,CASSRGRDNSPLHF
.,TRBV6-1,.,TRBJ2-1,TGTGCCAGCACGCCGGGTCACTACAATGAGCAGTTCTTC,CASTPGHYNEQFF
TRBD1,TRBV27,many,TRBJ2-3,TGTGCCAGCAGTAGACAGGGGTTCGCAGATACGCAGTATTTT,CASSRQGFADTQYF
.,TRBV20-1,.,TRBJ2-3,TGCAGTGCCCGAGAACAGGGAGGTAGCACAGATACGCAGTATTTT,CSAREQGGSTDTQYF
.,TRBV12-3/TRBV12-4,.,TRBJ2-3,TGTGCCAGCAGTTATGCGACGGAAGGAGATACGCAGTATTTT,CASSYATEGDTQYF
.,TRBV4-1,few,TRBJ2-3,TGCGCCAGCAGCCATTCGAGGGGGGGAGAGGGCACAGATACGCAGTATTTT,CASSHSRGGEGTDTQYF
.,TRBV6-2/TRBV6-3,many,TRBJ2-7,TGTGCCAGCAGTTACTCGACGGTGGCGGACCAGCCTTTCTACGAGCAGTACTTC,CASSYSTVADQPFYEQYF
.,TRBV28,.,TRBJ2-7,TGTGCCAGCAGGGCGTTGCGCGGAAGCTCCTACGAGCAGTACTTC,CASRALRGSSYEQYF